This is a list of T cell receptor beta chains from one sample in a study of cytotoxic CD8 clonotypes in ibrutinib-treated CLL. Measured with immunoSEQ multiplex PCR; TCRdb has only the in-frame clones, and not every one. This table holds 140,000 to 150,000 clones, about 78% found once. This specimen was PBMCs, taken after 24 months of ibrutinib treatment. These receptors all come from a human donor with chronic lymphocytic leukemia. Both conserved end residues are part of each CDR3.

j_gene: TRBJ2-7
v_gene: TRBV6-5
CDR3aa: CASSYRQGAAYEQYF

j_gene: TRBJ2-3
v_gene: TRBV7-9
CDR3aa: CASSLWDYPTDTQYF

j_gene: TRBJ2-7
v_gene: TRBV30
CDR3aa: CAWTAPGTSGNYEQYF

j_gene: TRBJ2-2
v_gene: TRBV5-1
CDR3aa: CASSLGQNTGELFF

j_gene: TRBJ2-2
v_gene: TRBV29-1
CDR3aa: CSVEAGRGELFF

j_gene: TRBJ1-2
v_gene: TRBV14
CDR3aa: CASTPWGAPGYTF

j_gene: TRBJ2-7
v_gene: TRBV4-3
CDR3aa: CASSQELSSGYEQYF

j_gene: TRBJ2-3
v_gene: TRBV4-2
CDR3aa: CASSQGEGDTQYF

j_gene: TRBJ2-1
v_gene: TRBV5-4
CDR3aa: CASSVGGAVGNEQFF

j_gene: TRBJ2-7
v_gene: TRBV11-1
CDR3aa: CASSLVGKRERYEQYF

j_gene: TRBJ2-5
v_gene: TRBV10-3
CDR3aa: CAISEFGVWETQYF

j_gene: TRBJ2-7
v_gene: TRBV27
CDR3aa: CASSLGRLATYEQYF

j_gene: TRBJ2-3
v_gene: TRBV7-3
CDR3aa: CASSPLGSGGADTQYF

j_gene: TRBJ2-2
v_gene: TRBV7-6
CDR3aa: CASSLESGGAGELFF

j_gene: TRBJ2-3
v_gene: TRBV4-2
CDR3aa: CASSQDRGTSGSRDTQYF

j_gene: TRBJ2-7
v_gene: TRBV11-3
CDR3aa: CASSGRPWEQYF

j_gene: TRBJ2-5
v_gene: TRBV7-9
CDR3aa: CASSPGSGLETQYF

j_gene: TRBJ2-7
v_gene: TRBV10-3
CDR3aa: CAISVGTGSYEQYF

j_gene: TRBJ1-3
v_gene: TRBV6-5
CDR3aa: CASNPDSGNTIYF

j_gene: TRBJ1-5
v_gene: TRBV19
CDR3aa: CASSIEGGNQPQHF

j_gene: TRBJ1-5
v_gene: TRBV4-1
CDR3aa: CASSQEGDSGVNQPQHF

j_gene: TRBJ2-7
v_gene: TRBV28
CDR3aa: CASSLLGQFSYEQYF

j_gene: TRBJ2-7
v_gene: TRBV7-2
CDR3aa: CASSPGTGGGEQYF

j_gene: TRBJ2-3
v_gene: TRBV2
CDR3aa: CASSEMASGGAGDTQYF

j_gene: TRBJ1-2
v_gene: TRBV28
CDR3aa: CASSLREVGYTF